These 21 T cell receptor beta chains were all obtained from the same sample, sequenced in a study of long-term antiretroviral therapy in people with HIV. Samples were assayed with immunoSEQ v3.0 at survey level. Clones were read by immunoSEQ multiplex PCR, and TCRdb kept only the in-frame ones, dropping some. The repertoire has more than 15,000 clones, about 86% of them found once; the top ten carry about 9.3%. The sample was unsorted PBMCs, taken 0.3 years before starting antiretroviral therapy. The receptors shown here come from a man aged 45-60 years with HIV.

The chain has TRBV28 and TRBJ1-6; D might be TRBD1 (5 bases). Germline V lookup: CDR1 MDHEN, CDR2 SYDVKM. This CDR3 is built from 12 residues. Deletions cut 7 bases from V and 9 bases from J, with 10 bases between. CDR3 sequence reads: CASKTGGSPLHF. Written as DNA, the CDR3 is TGTGCCAGCAAAACGGGGGGTTCACCCCTCCACTTT.

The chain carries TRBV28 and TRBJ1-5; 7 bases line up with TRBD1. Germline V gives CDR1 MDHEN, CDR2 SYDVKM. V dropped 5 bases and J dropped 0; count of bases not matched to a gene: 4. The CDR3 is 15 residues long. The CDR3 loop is CASSLRQGSNQPQHF. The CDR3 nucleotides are TGTGCCAGCAGTCTCCGACAGGGTAGCAATCAGCCCCAGCATTTT.

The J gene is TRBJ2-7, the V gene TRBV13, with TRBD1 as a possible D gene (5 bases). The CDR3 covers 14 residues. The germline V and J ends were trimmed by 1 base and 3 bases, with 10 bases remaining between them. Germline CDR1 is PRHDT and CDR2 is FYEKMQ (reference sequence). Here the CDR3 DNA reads TGTGCCAGCAGCTTAGCAGGGTTGAGCTACGAGCAGTACTTC. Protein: CASSLAGLSYEQYF. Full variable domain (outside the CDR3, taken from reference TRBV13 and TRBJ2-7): AAGVIQSPRHLIKEKRETATLKCYPIPRHDTVYWYQQGPGQDPQFLISFYEKMQSDKGSIPDRFSAQQFSDYHSELNMSSLELGDSALYFCASSLAGLSYEQYFGPGTRLTVT.

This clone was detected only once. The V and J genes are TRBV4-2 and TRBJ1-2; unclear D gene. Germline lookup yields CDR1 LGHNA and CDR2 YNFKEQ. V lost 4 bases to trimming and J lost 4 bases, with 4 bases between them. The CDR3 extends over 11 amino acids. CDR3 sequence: CASSRTYGYTF. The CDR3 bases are TGTGCCAGCAGCCGAACCTATGGCTACACCTTC.

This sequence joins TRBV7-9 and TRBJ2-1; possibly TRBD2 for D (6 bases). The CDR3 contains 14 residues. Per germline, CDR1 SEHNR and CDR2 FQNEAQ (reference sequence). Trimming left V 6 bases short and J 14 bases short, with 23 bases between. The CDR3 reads CASSTTAGGTPEFF. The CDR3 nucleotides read TGTGCCAGCAGTACCACCGCGGGTGGGACTCCCGAGTTCTTC.

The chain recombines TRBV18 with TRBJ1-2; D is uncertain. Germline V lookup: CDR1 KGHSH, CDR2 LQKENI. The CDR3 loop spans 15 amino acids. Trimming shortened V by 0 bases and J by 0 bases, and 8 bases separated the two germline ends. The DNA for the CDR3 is TGTGCCAGCTCACCACCAAAGGGTTCTAACTATGGCTACACCTTC. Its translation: CASSPPKGSNYGYTF.

As DNA, the CDR3 is TGTGCCAGCAGCGCATCTCGGGACAGGGGTGGGTATGGCTACACCTTC. Residues: CASSASRDRGGYGYTF. The chain carries TRBV9 and TRBJ1-2, with 10 bases that match TRBD1. J gave up 5 bases and V 3 bases, and 10 bases lay outside the gene matches. Germline V gene sequence: CDR1 SGDLS, CDR2 YYNGEE. The length of the CDR3 is 16 residues.

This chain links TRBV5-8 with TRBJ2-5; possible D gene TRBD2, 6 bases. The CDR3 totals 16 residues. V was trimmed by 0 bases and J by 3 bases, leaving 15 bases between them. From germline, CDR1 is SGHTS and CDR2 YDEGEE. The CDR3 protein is CASSLAGRLAKETQYF. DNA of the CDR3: TGTGCCAGCAGCTTGGCTGGGAGGCTGGCTAAAGAGACCCAGTACTTC.

Here the CDR3 reads CASNIQGIGNQPQHF. CDR3 in DNA: TGTGCCAGCAATATACAGGGTATAGGCAATCAGCCCCAGCATTTT. The chain combines TRBV28 with TRBJ1-5; D is possibly TRBD1 (6 bases). The CDR3 covers 15 residues. Germline values: CDR1 MDHEN, CDR2 SYDVKM. The V end lost 7 bases, the J end lost 2 bases, and 15 bases lay between the germline ends.

CDR3 sequence: CASSLLGNTGELFF. The CDR3 DNA sequence: TGTGCCAGCAGTCTTCTGGGGAACACCGGGGAGCTGTTTTTT. The J gene is TRBJ2-2, the V gene TRBV6-5; no definite D call. Per germline, CDR1 MNHEY and CDR2 SVGAGI. The CDR3 runs to 14 residues. Trimming took 5 bases from V and 1 from J, leaving 8 bases between them.

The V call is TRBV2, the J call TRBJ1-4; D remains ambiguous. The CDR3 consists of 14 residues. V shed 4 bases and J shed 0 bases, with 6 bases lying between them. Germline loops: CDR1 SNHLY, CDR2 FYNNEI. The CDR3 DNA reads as TGTGCCAGCAGTGGCCATGCAACTAATGAAAAACTGTTTTTT. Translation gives CASSGHATNEKLFF.

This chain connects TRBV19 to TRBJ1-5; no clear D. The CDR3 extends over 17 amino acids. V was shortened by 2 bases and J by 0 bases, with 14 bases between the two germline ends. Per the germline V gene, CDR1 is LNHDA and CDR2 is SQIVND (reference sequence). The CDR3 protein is CASSIFFSWDSNQPQHF. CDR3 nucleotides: TGTGCCAGTAGTATATTTTTCTCGTGGGATAGCAATCAGCCCCAGCATTTT. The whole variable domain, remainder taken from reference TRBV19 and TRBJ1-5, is DGGITQSPKYLFRKEGQNVTLSCEQNLNHDAMYWYRQDPGQGLRLIYYSQIVNDFQKGDIAEGYSVSREKKESFPLTVTSAQKNPTAFYLCASSIFFSWDSNQPQHFGDGTRLSIL.

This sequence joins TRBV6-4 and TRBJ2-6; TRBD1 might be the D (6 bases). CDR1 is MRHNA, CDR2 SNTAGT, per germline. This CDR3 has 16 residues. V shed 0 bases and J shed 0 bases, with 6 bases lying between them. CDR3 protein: CASSDSDSSGANVLTF. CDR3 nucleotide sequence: TGTGCCAGCAGTGACTCGGACAGCTCTGGGGCCAACGTCCTGACTTTC.

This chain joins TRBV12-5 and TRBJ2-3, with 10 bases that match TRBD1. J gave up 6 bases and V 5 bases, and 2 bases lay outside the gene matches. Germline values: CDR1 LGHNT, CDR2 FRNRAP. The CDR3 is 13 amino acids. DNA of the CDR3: TGTGCTAGTGGTCAGGACAGGGGGGATACGCAGTATTTT. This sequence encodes CASGQDRGDTQYF.

The CDR3 loop is CAWRRQNYGYTF. In DNA form, the CDR3 reads TGTGCCTGGAGACGACAGAACTATGGCTACACCTTC. The rearrangement uses TRBV30 and TRBJ1-2, with a tentative D call TRBD1 (5 bases). There are 12 residues in the CDR3. Trimming took off 3 bases at V and 2 bases at J, with 7 bases between the two ends. The V gene's germline CDR1 is GTSNPN and CDR2 SVGIG (reference sequence).

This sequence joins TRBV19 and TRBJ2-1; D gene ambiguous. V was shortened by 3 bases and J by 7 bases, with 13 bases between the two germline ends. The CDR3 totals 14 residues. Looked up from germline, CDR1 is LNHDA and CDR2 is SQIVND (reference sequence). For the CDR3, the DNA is TGTGCCAGTAGTATGTGGCAGGTTGGTAATGAGCAGTTCTTC. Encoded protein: CASSMWQVGNEQFF.

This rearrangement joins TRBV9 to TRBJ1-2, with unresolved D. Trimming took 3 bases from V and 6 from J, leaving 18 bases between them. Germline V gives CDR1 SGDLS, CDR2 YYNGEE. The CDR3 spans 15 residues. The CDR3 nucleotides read TGTGCCAGCAGCGGGTCCTCTGGTTCGATCGATGGCTACACCTTC. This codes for CASSGSSGSIDGYTF.

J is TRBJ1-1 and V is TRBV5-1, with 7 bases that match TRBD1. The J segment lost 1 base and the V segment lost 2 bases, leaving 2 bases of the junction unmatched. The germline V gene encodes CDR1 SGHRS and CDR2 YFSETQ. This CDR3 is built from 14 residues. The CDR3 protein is CASSFDRENTEAFF. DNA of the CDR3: TGCGCCAGCAGCTTTGACAGGGAGAACACTGAAGCTTTCTTT.

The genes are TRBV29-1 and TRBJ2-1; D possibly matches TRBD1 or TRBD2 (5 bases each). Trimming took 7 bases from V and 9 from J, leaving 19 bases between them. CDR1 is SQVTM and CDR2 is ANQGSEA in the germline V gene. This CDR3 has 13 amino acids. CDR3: CSGRVQGRTEQFF. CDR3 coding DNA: TGCAGCGGCCGGGTCCAGGGACGGACTGAGCAGTTCTTC.

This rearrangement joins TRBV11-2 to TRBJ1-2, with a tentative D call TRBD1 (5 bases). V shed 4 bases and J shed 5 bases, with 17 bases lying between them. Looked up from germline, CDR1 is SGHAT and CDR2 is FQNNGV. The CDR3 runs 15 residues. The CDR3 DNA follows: TGTGCCAGCAGCTCACTCCCCGGGACGGGGTATGGCTACACCTTC. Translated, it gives CASSSLPGTGYGYTF. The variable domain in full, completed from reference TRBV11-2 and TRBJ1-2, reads EAGVAQSPRYKIIEKRQSVAFWCNPISGHATLYWYQQILGQGPKLLIQFQNNGVVDDSQLPKDRFSAERLKGVDSTLKIQPAKLEDSAVYLCASSSLPGTGYGYTFGSGTRLTVV.

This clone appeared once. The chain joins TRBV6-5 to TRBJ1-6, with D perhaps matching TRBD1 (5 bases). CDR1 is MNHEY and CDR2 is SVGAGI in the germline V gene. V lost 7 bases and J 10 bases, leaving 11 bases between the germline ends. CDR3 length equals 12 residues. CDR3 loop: CASNKGTSPLHF. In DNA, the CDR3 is TGTGCCAGCAACAAAGGGACCTCACCCCTCCACTTT.